This T cell receptor beta chain derives from a study of T cells in pancreatic ductal adenocarcinoma. No neoadjuvant therapy was given to the selected pancreatic ductal adenocarcinoma patients before their surgery. CDR3 length equals 13 residues. Per the germline V gene, CDR1 is MNHEY and CDR2 is SMNVEV (reference sequence). V shed 8 bases, J shed 3 bases, and the junction held 7 bases outside the gene matches. Repertoires were generated with immunoSEQ multiplex PCR, while TCRdb's copy carries only in-frame clones and drops some. The sample lists around 100,000 clones; 90% to 95% were seen once. Sequencing input: PBMCs. The source of this sequence is a human donor with pancreatic ductal adenocarcinoma. V and J are TRBV27 and TRBJ2-7, with TRBD1 matching 7 bases. CDR3 region: CASLRAGGYEQYF. CDR3 nucleotides: TGTGCCAGCCTTAGGGCAGGGGGCTACGAGCAGTACTTC.